The rows below give T cell receptor beta chains drawn from one sample of a study of response to subunit inactivated influenza vaccine. A single record per CDR3 protein comes from TCRdb applying MiXCR to the RT-PCR reads. The sample carries more than 200,000 distinct CDR3 sequences, 9% to 15% recorded once. The starting material was non-naive T cells sorted from PBMCs, obtained approximately 15 days before vaccination. The receptor source for this set is a man in his fifties who received an inactivated influenza vaccine. CDR3s include the opening cysteine and the closing phenylalanine or tryptophan. Fields, in order: J gene, D gene, clone size, V gene, CDR3 DNA, CDR3 protein. D genes are given only for firm matches. Clone size is not always given. Where it is, it says once, few, many or a class for expanded clones.

TRBJ2-3 TRBD1 many TRBV28 TGTGCCAGCAGTTCCGCCGGGACAGGGTTACATGATACGCAGTATTTT CASSSAGTGLHDTQYF
TRBJ2-2 TRBD2 many TRBV3-1 TGTGCCAGCAGCCAGACTAGCGTTACGGCCGGGGAGCTGTTTTTT CASSQTSVTAGELFF
TRBJ1-1 NA NA TRBV7-9 TGTGCCAGCAGCTTATCGTCAGGGGACACTGAAGCTTTCTTT CASSLSSGDTEAFF
TRBJ2-1 NA NA TRBV20-1 TGCAGTGCTAGAGATCAGTATAAGAATGAGCAGTTCTTC CSARDQYKNEQFF
TRBJ2-5 TRBD2 NA TRBV18 TGTGCCAGCTCAGGGACTAGCGGGAGAGAGACCCAGTACTTC CASSGTSGRETQYF
TRBJ2-2 NA many TRBV5-1 TGCGCCAGCAGCCCAGTGGTAACCGGGGAGCTGTTTTTT CASSPVVTGELFF
TRBJ2-5 TRBD2 NA TRBV30 TGTGCCTGGAGTAGCGGGATGGCTGGGGCCCAGTACTTC CAWSSGMAGAQYF
TRBJ2-7 NA few TRBV27 TGTGCCAGCAGTCCCCAGGGAAGGGGGGGCTTGTACGAGCAGTACTTC CASSPQGRGGLYEQYF
TRBJ2-7 NA many TRBV11-2 TGTGCCAGCAGCGTCGGAGGACCCGCGTACTTC CASSVGGPAYF
TRBJ2-7 NA NA TRBV28 TGTGCCAGAAGTTCTCAGGCTCCAACTATGAGCTCCTACGAGCAGTACTTC CARSSQAPTMSSYEQYF
TRBJ2-7 TRBD1 NA TRBV7-6 TGTGCCAGCAGCTTAAAGGCGGGACAGGGTCACTCTACTCTTACCTACGAGCAGTACTTC CASSLKAGQGHSTLTYEQYF
TRBJ2-2 NA many TRBV6-1 TGTGCCAGCATAGAGGCTGGTCTCACCGGGGAGCTGTTTTTT CASIEAGLTGELFF
TRBJ1-2 TRBD1 NA TRBV28 TGTGCCAGCAGTCCCCAGGGGGCAACTAACTATGGCTACACCTTC CASSPQGATNYGYTF
TRBJ2-3 NA many TRBV25-1 TGTGCCAGCAGTGAATTCGGTTCTAGCACAGATACGCAGTATTTT CASSEFGSSTDTQYF
TRBJ2-3 TRBD1 NA TRBV29-1 TGCAGCGTTGAAGATAAGGGACAGGGAATAGATACGCAGTATTTT CSVEDKGQGIDTQYF
TRBJ2-7 TRBD1 NA TRBV7-8 TGTGCCAGCAGCTTAGACGGACAGGGCTACGAGCAGTACTTC CASSLDGQGYEQYF
TRBJ2-3 NA many TRBV9 TGTGCCAGCAGCGTAGCGGGACAAGACCTTCCTGGTACGCAGTATTTT CASSVAGQDLPGTQYF
TRBJ2-3 TRBD2 few TRBV20-1 TGCAGTGCCCGTACCCTCCCGGGACTAGCGGGCAGTAGCACAGATACGCAGTATTTT CSARTLPGLAGSSTDTQYF
TRBJ1-5 NA NA TRBV20-1 TGCAGTGCTAGAGATTTTCGTTTGGGGGACAATCAGCCCCAGCATTTT CSARDFRLGDNQPQHF
TRBJ1-4 NA NA TRBV7-9 TGTGCCAGCAGCTTAGCACAGGCTAGGCCACTGTTTTTT CASSLAQARPLFF
TRBJ1-1 NA many TRBV7-2 TGTGCCAGCAGCTTACTTTCAGGGCTCACTGAAGCTTTCTTT CASSLLSGLTEAFF
TRBJ2-7 NA few TRBV29-1 TGCAGCGTAAGACAGTCCTACGAGCAGTACTTC CSVRQSYEQYF
TRBJ2-1 NA NA TRBV5-6 TGTGCCAGCAGCTTTTTTTGGAAGATGGACCAGGCGGGTGAGCAGTTCTTC CASSFFWKMDQAGEQFF
TRBJ2-5 NA many TRBV10-3 TGTGCCATCAGCGACCGAACACAGGGACCCGAGACCCAGTACTTC CAISDRTQGPETQYF
TRBJ2-1 TRBD2 NA TRBV4-1 TGCGCCAGCAGCCCGCTTAACGGGGGGTCTGAGCAGTTCTTC CASSPLNGGSEQFF
TRBJ2-3 NA NA TRBV6-5 TGTGCCAGCAGTTACGCCGACTTCACAGATACGCAGTATTTT CASSYADFTDTQYF
TRBJ1-1 NA few TRBV5-1 TGCGCCAGCAGTGGGGGGGTGATCACTGAAGCTTTCTTT CASSGGVITEAFF
TRBJ2-3 TRBD1 few TRBV4-3 TGCGCCAGCAGCCAGAGACAGGGGACTGATACGCAGTATTTT CASSQRQGTDTQYF
TRBJ2-2 NA few TRBV11-2 TGTGCCAGCAGGGGGCGCGGGAACACCGGGGAGCTGTTTTTT CASRGRGNTGELFF
TRBJ2-5 NA NA TRBV7-9 TGTGCCAGCAGCCCCTATGGTACTGAGACCCAGTACTTC CASSPYGTETQYF
TRBJ2-3 TRBD2 NA TRBV24-1 TGTGCCACCAGCGGGGGGATAGATACGCAGTATTTT CATSGGIDTQYF
TRBJ1-1 NA few TRBV6-5 TGTGCCAGCAGTTACTCGGCTAGCGGGACTCCCGATCCTGAAGCTTTCTTT CASSYSASGTPDPEAFF
TRBJ2-7 NA few TRBV6-2/TRBV6-3 TGTGCCAGCAGTGCCGTCCCCCCACCAGAGCAGTACTTC CASSAVPPPEQYF
TRBJ2-2 NA few TRBV5-1 TGCGCCAGCAGCTTGGATGCTGGGGGGACCGGGGAGCTGTTTTTT CASSLDAGGTGELFF
TRBJ1-2 NA NA TRBV5-5 TGTGCCAGCAGCCCTGGGGTCCATGGCTACACCTTC CASSPGVHGYTF
TRBJ1-2 TRBD1 NA TRBV7-2 TGTGCCAGCAGCTTACAGGGGGGATCGGCCTATGGCTACACCTTC CASSLQGGSAYGYTF
TRBJ1-4 NA few TRBV20-1 NA CRAGQGPEKLFFF
TRBJ1-1 NA few TRBV18 TGTGCCAGCTCACCTGGACAGCCGAACACTGAAGCTTTCTTT CASSPGQPNTEAFF
TRBJ1-1 NA few TRBV3-1 TGTGCCAGCAGGAACTCGGGGACTGAAGCTTTCTTT CASRNSGTEAFF
TRBJ2-7 NA NA TRBV7-9 TGTGCCAGCAACCAGTTCAGGGGCGACGAGCAGTACTTC CASNQFRGDEQYF
TRBJ2-5 NA NA TRBV3-1 TGTGCCAGCAGCCAAGGTTTAAAGGAGACCCAGTACTTC CASSQGLKETQYF
TRBJ2-7 NA NA TRBV19 TGTGCCAGCGCCAAACATGGTACTTACGAGCAGTACTTC CASAKHGTYEQYF
TRBJ2-2 TRBD2 few TRBV7-2 TGTGCCAGCAGCCCTGCCGGGGGGGGCCAGCTGTTTTTT CASSPAGGGQLFF
TRBJ2-2 TRBD2 NA TRBV20-1 TGCAGTGCTAGGGACGGGGGGGCTACCGGGGAGCTGTTTTTT CSARDGGATGELFF
TRBJ1-2 NA few TRBV3-1 TGTGCCAGCAGCCAAGATCCCTCCCCCCCAGGGGTCGATGGCTACACCTTC CASSQDPSPPGVDGYTF
TRBJ2-1 NA many TRBV6-1 TGTGCCAGCAGCCACGGGTCGATCAGCAATGAGCAGTTCTTC CASSHGSISNEQFF
TRBJ2-1 TRBD2 NA TRBV20-1 TGCAGTGCCGGCCACCTAGCGGGAGTACCCTACAATGAGCAGTTCTTC CSAGHLAGVPYNEQFF
TRBJ2-7 NA NA TRBV30 TGTGCCTGGAGTGTAGGCCTGTACTCCTACGAGCAGTACTTC CAWSVGLYSYEQYF
TRBJ2-1 TRBD2 few TRBV20-1 TGCAGTGCTACTATCCGACTAGCGGGAGTTAATGAGCAGTTCTTC CSATIRLAGVNEQFF
TRBJ2-7 NA NA TRBV7-2 TGTGCCAGCAGCTTATCGGGGGGCAACGACGAGCAGTACTTC CASSLSGGNDEQYF
TRBJ2-7 NA few TRBV7-2 TGTGCCAGCAGCCACAAGCAGGGGGGAAACTACGAGCAGTACTTC CASSHKQGGNYEQYF
TRBJ1-5 TRBD1 NA TRBV6-2/TRBV6-3 TGTGCCAGCAGTTACTCGACAGGGAGGAATCAGCCCCAGCATTTT CASSYSTGRNQPQHF
TRBJ1-4 NA NA TRBV7-9 TGTGCCAGCAGCTCATCAGTCGTAGCTAATGAAAAACTGTTTTTT CASSSSVVANEKLFF
TRBJ1-1 NA many TRBV7-9 TGTGCCAGCAGCTTAGATAGGGGAAGAGCTTTCTTT CASSLDRGRAFF
TRBJ2-7 TRBD2 many TRBV4-3 TGCGCCAGCAGCCAAGAACTAGCGGGAGCTCCCACCTACGAGCAGTACTTC CASSQELAGAPTYEQYF
TRBJ2-3 TRBD2 NA TRBV28 TGTGCCAGCACCCCCACACTAGCGGGAGCCCCCGATACGCAGTATTTT CASTPTLAGAPDTQYF
TRBJ1-5 NA few TRBV30 TGTGCCTGGAGTGAAGGGACCCGCAATCAGCCCCAGCATTTT CAWSEGTRNQPQHF
TRBJ2-1 TRBD2 few TRBV15 TGTGCCACCAGCAGAGATTTCGGGACTAGCGGAAACAATGAGCAGTTCTTC CATSRDFGTSGNNEQFF
TRBJ1-5 TRBD1 few TRBV12-3/TRBV12-4 TGTGCCAGCAGTTTCGTCGGGGACAGGAATCAGCCCCAGCATTTT CASSFVGDRNQPQHF